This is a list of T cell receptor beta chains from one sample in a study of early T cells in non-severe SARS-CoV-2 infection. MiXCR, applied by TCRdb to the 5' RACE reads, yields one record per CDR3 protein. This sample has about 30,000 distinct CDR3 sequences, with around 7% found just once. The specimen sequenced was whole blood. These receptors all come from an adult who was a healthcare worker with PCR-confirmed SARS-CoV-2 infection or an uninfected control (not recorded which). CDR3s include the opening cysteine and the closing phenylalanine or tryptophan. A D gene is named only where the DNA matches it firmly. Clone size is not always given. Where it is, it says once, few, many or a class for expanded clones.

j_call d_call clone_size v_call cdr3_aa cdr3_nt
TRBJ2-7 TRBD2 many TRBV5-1 CASSLVPTSGKSYEQYF TGCGCCAGCAGCTTGGTACCTACTAGCGGGAAATCCTACGAGCAGTACTTC
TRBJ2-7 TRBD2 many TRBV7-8 CASSLTGLASEQYF TGTGCCAGCAGCTTAACGGGACTAGCTTCCGAGCAGTACTTC
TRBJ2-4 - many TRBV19 CASSIGGLAKNIQYF TGTGCCAGTAGTATAGGGGGTCTCGCCAAAAACATTCAGTACTTC
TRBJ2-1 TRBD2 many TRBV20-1 CSALGGTSSYNEQFF TGCAGTGCTTTGGGGGGGACTAGCTCCTACAATGAGCAGTTCTTC
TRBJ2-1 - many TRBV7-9 CASSLDRRYNEQFF TGTGCCAGCAGCTTAGATCGGCGGTACAATGAGCAGTTCTTC
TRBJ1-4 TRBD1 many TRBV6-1 CASSEAPTGTAGEKLFF TGTGCCAGCAGTGAGGCCCCGACCGGGACAGCAGGCGAAAAACTGTTTTTT
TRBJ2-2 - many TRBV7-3 CASSLMGSAGSANTGELFF TGTGCCAGCAGCTTAATGGGGTCAGCGGGCAGCGCGAACACCGGGGAGCTGTTTTTT
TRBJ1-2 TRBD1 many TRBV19 CASRPGQSYGYTF TGTGCCAGTAGGCCGGGACAGTCCTATGGCTACACCTTC
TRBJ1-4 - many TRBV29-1 CSVRAGGSSTGEKLFF TGCAGCGTGCGCGCCGGCGGGTCATCCACGGGTGAAAAACTGTTTTTT
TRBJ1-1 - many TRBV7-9 CASSSSEGTEAFF TGTGCCAGCAGCTCAAGTGAGGGCACTGAAGCTTTCTTT
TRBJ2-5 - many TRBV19 CASSLSGQETQYF TGTGCCAGTAGTCTCAGCGGCCAAGAGACCCAGTACTTC
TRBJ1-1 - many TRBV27 CASSLSGLAEAFF TGTGCCAGCAGTTTATCCGGGTTGGCTGAAGCTTTCTTT
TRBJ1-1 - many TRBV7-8 CASSPSGQTQVFF TGTGCCAGCAGCCCAAGTGGTCAGACGCAAGTTTTCTTT
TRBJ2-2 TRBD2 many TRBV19 CASSGLAGSGELFF TGTGCCAGTAGTGGCCTAGCGGGATCCGGGGAGCTGTTTTTT
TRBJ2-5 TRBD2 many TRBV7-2 CASSLANPGLTETQYF TGTGCCAGCAGCTTAGCCAACCCGGGACTAACAGAGACCCAGTACTTC
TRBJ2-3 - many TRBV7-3 CASSLGGRTTDTQYF TGTGCCAGCAGCTTAGGGGGACGGACCACAGATACGCAGTATTTT
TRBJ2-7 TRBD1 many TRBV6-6 CASSPGTVREQYF TGTGCCAGCAGCCCGGGGACAGTCCGCGAGCAGTACTTC
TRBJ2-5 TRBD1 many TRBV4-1 CASSLGQGVNPGETQYF TGCGCCAGCAGCCTAGGACAGGGAGTCAACCCCGGAGAGACCCAGTACTTC
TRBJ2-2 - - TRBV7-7 CASSPTPGGKNGELFF TGTGCTAGCAGCCCAACCCCAGGGGGGAAGAACGGGGAGCTGTTTTTT
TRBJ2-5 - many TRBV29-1 CSVGATYQETQYF TGCAGCGTGGGGGCTACCTACCAAGAGACCCAGTACTTC
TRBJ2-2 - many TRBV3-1 CASSQLEKVVTGELFF TGTGCCAGCAGCCAACTGGAGAAGGTCGTAACCGGGGAGCTGTTTTTT
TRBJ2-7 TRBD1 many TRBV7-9 CASSGFTGGRYEQYF TGTGCCAGCAGCGGATTCACAGGGGGCCGTTACGAGCAGTACTTC
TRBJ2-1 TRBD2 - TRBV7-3 CASSPTRSGGVSYNEQFF TGTGCCAGCAGCCCCACCCGTAGCGGGGGAGTCTCCTACAATGAGCAGTTCTTC
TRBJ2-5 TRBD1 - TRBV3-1 CASSQGQGRPETQYF TGTGCCAGCAGCCAAGGACAGGGGCGCCCAGAGACCCAGTACTTC
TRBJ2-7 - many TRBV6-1 CASNPPYTGSYEQYF TGTGCCAGCAACCCGCCCTATACGGGATCCTACGAGCAGTACTTC
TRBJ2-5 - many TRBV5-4 CASSLNRERRETQYF TGTGCCAGCAGCCTCAACAGGGAGCGACGAGAGACCCAGTACTTC
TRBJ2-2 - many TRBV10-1 CASSQTGANTGELFF TGCGCCAGCAGCCAGACAGGAGCGAACACCGGGGAGCTGTTTTTT
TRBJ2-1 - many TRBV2 CASVGHESSYNEQFF TGTGCCAGCGTAGGACATGAAAGCTCCTACAATGAGCAGTTCTTC
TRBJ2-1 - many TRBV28 CASTLGIYNEQFF -
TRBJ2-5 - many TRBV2 CASSVRGGTQYF TGTGCCAGCAGTGTGAGGGGGGGGACCCAGTACTTC
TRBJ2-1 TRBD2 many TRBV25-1 CASSVSSGLYNEQFF TGTGCCAGCAGTGTGTCTAGCGGGTTGTACAATGAGCAGTTCTTC
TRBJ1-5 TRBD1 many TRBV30 CAWSRGTGEKHF TGTGCCTGGAGTCGAGGGACAGGAGAAAAACATTTT
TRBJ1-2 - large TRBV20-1 CSASSAAVNYGYTF TGCAGTGCTAGTAGTGCAGCTGTTAACTATGGCTACACCTTC
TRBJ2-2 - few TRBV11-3 CASSLRNLRAHTGELFF TGTGCCAGCAGCTTAAGGAATCTCAGGGCGCATACCGGGGAGCTGTTTTTT
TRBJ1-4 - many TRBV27 CASPTATNEKLFF TGTGCCAGTCCTACTGCAACTAATGAAAAACTGTTTTTT
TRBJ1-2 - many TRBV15 CATSRDARILDYGYTF TGTGCCACCAGCAGAGATGCAAGAATTTTAGACTATGGCTACACCTTC